The 12 T cell receptor beta chains below come from one sample, sequenced in a study of shared clonotypes between healthy human individuals. Here immunoSEQ multiplex PCR was the method, and the copy in TCRdb shows in-frame clones only, minus some. The table includes approximately 980,000 clones, 60% to 85% detected once. What was sequenced was memory CD4+ T cells sorted from blood. Subset reported: CD45RA-negative fraction. These receptors were taken from a man between 18 and 35 years old in good health.

A single count supports this clone. The chain joins TRBV4-2 to TRBJ2-2; either TRBD1 or TRBD2 may supply D (6 bases each). The ends were cut back, 2 bases at V and 4 bases at J, with 11 bases in the middle. Germline loops: CDR1 LGHNA, CDR2 YNFKEQ. CDR3 length equals 15 residues. CDR3 nucleotides: TGTGCCAGCAGCCAAAACGGGGGCACCACCGGGGAGCTGTTTTTT. Encoded protein: CASSQNGGTTGELFF.

The chain uses TRBV5-1 and TRBJ1-6, with unresolved D. Trimming stripped 3 bases from V and 4 bases from J, with 5 bases between. Germline values: CDR1 SGHRS, CDR2 YFSETQ. The CDR3 has 13 amino acids. CDR3 DNA: TGCGCCAGCAGCTGGGATTATAATTCACCCCTCCACTTT. As protein: CASSWDYNSPLHF.

V usage is TRBV12-5 and J usage is TRBJ2-7; 9 nucleotides match TRBD1. The CDR3 runs 12 residues. Germline CDR1 reads LGHNT; CDR2 reads FRNRAP. The ends lost 5 bases at V and 4 bases at J; junction bases unmatched: 0. The CDR3 DNA reads as TGTGCTAGTGGTGGACAGGGGTACGAGCAGTACTTC. Translating it yields CASGGQGYEQYF.

The genes are TRBV4-1 and TRBJ1-3; the D is unclear. The germline gives CDR1 MGHRA, CDR2 YSYEKL. V lost 4 bases, J lost 0 bases, and 16 bases lay in between. The CDR3 runs to 17 residues. The CDR3 reads CASSRPNRGLSGNTIYF. CDR3 sequence (DNA): TGCGCCAGCAGCCGACCGAACAGAGGCCTCTCTGGAAACACCATATATTTT.

The chain uses TRBV28 and TRBJ1-1; 10 bases line up with TRBD1. Germline V gene lookup returns CDR1 MDHEN and CDR2 SYDVKM. This CDR3 contains 18 residues. V lost 8 bases and J lost 2; bases outside the gene matches: 17. CDR3: CASVTGGPMLLPNTEAFF. In nucleotides, the CDR3 is TGTGCCAGCGTGACAGGGGGCCCGATGTTGCTACCCAACACTGAAGCTTTCTTT.

The rearrangement uses TRBV7-8 and TRBJ2-7; possibly TRBD1 or TRBD2 for D (6 bases each). The ends were cut back, 3 bases at V and 2 bases at J, with 14 bases in the middle. CDR1 is SGHVS and CDR2 is FQNEAQ in the germline V gene. The CDR3 totals 15 residues. CDR3 loop: CASSFPSGATYEQYF. In DNA, the CDR3 is TGTGCCAGCAGCTTTCCGTCGGGGGCCACCTACGAGCAGTACTTC.

The V and J genes are TRBV29-1 and TRBJ2-7; no definite D call. The germline V gene has CDR1 SQVTM and CDR2 ANQGSEA. The length of the CDR3 is 11 residues. V lost 2 bases to trimming and J lost 3 bases, with 5 bases between them. The CDR3, as DNA: TGCAGCGTTGAAACTCTCTACGAGCAGTACTTC. Translation: CSVETLYEQYF.

The J gene is TRBJ1-4, the V gene TRBV10-2, with TRBD1 as a possible D gene (5 bases). The CDR3 covers 15 residues. The V gene's germline CDR1 is WSHSY and CDR2 SAAADI. V was cut by 3 bases and J by 7 bases, with 15 bases left in between. The CDR3 reads CASSEPGRGGEKLFF. The CDR3 DNA sequence: TGCGCCAGCAGTGAACCGGGGCGGGGGGGTGAAAAACTGTTTTTT.

The chain joins TRBV10-3 to TRBJ1-2, with 8 bases aligning to TRBD1. There are 14 residues in the CDR3. Trimming cost V 8 bases and J 5 bases; bases outside gene matches: 10. Germline CDR1 ENHRY, CDR2 SYGVKD. CDR3 residues: CAIGENRGAYGYTF. The CDR3 DNA reads TGTGCCATCGGGGAAAACAGGGGGGCTTATGGCTACACCTTC.

CDR3 residues: CASSEATLAGANQPQHF. CDR3 sequence (DNA): TGTGCCAGCAGTGAAGCGACACTTGCCGGGGCCAATCAGCCCCAGCATTTT. This sequence joins TRBV6-1 and TRBJ1-5; weak D call: TRBD1 (5 bases). In germline, CDR1 is MNHNS, CDR2 SASEGT. The ends were cut back, 0 bases at V and 3 bases at J, with 15 bases in the middle. The CDR3 is 17 residues long.

The chain carries TRBV4-3 and TRBJ2-1, with D possibly matching TRBD1 (5 bases). Trimming shortened V by 1 base and J by 10 bases, and 17 bases separated the two germline ends. CDR1 is LGHNA, CDR2 YSLEER, per germline. The CDR3 runs to 15 residues. DNA of the CDR3: TGCGCCAGCAGCCAAGGGGTGGGAAGGGGATTAGAGCAGTTCTTC. Translated: CASSQGVGRGLEQFF.

The chain employs TRBV27 and TRBJ1-6, with TRBD1 matching over 10 bases. J was trimmed by 4 bases and V by 2 bases; bases with no gene match: 14. The CDR3 covers 20 residues. Germline V gives CDR1 MNHEY, CDR2 SMNVEV (reference sequence). CDR3 nucleotide sequence: TGTGCCAGCAGTTTAACTGCGAGACAGGGGGCACCGGCTTATAATTCACCCCTCCACTTT. This codes for CASSLTARQGAPAYNSPLHF.